These T cell receptor beta chains were read from a single sample in a study of blood T cells in healthy people across ages. MiXCR was run by TCRdb on the 5' RACE reads, yielding one entry per CDR3 protein. The sample lists 1.5 million to 2 million distinct CDR3 sequences; roughly a third were seen once. Sequenced sample: blood. The receptor source for this set is a woman aged 25 to 45 in good health. The CDR3 runs from the conserved cysteine through the conserved F or W. The order of the fields is CDR3 DNA, CDR3 protein, J gene, clone size, D gene, V gene. The D gene is left open where the match is weak. Size values are once, few and many counts, or a class for expanded clones, and some rows have none.

cdr3_nt: TGCAGTGCTTACCTCGACAGGGTTGGCTATGGCTACACCTTC
cdr3_aa: CSAYLDRVGYGYTF
j_call: TRBJ1-2
clone_size: .
d_call: TRBD1
v_call: TRBV20-1

cdr3_nt: TGCGCCAGCAGCCAACAAGACAGAACCCAAGAGACCCAGTACTTC
cdr3_aa: CASSQQDRTQETQYF
j_call: TRBJ2-5
clone_size: few
d_call: .
v_call: TRBV4-1

cdr3_nt: TGCGCCAGCAGCCAAGATCTGGCCAAAGCTTTCTTT
cdr3_aa: CASSQDLAKAFF
j_call: TRBJ1-1
clone_size: few
d_call: .
v_call: TRBV4-1

cdr3_nt: TGTGCCAGCACCTGGACGGGGGTCCACTATGGCTACACCTTC
cdr3_aa: CASTWTGVHYGYTF
j_call: TRBJ1-2
clone_size: .
d_call: .
v_call: TRBV5-4

cdr3_nt: TGTGCCACCGGGTCCGGGGAGCTGTTTTTT
cdr3_aa: CATGSGELFF
j_call: TRBJ2-2
clone_size: .
d_call: .
v_call: TRBV12-3/TRBV12-4

cdr3_nt: TGTGCCAGCAGCCCGGCCCCCCGCGGGGGGAATGAGCAGTTCTTC
cdr3_aa: CASSPAPRGGNEQFF
j_call: TRBJ2-1
clone_size: .
d_call: TRBD2
v_call: TRBV7-2

cdr3_nt: TGTGCCACCAGTGTTAGCGGGACCTACAATGAGCAGTTCTTC
cdr3_aa: CATSVSGTYNEQFF
j_call: TRBJ2-1
clone_size: few
d_call: TRBD2
v_call: TRBV24-1

cdr3_nt: TGTGCCATCAGTCCGGGGGCGGCCTATAATTCACCCCTCCACTTT
cdr3_aa: CAISPGAAYNSPLHF
j_call: TRBJ1-6
clone_size: .
d_call: .
v_call: TRBV10-3

cdr3_nt: TGTGCCAGCAGCGTAGTGGACAGGGGCTCCGAGCAGTACTTC
cdr3_aa: CASSVVDRGSEQYF
j_call: TRBJ2-7
clone_size: .
d_call: TRBD1
v_call: TRBV9

cdr3_nt: TGTGCCAGCAGCTCCCAGAGCGGTACCTTCTACAATGAGCAGTTCTTC
cdr3_aa: CASSSQSGTFYNEQFF
j_call: TRBJ2-1
clone_size: .
d_call: .
v_call: TRBV11-2

cdr3_nt: TGCAGCGTTTGGGACTTGGGCTGCGGGGAGCAGTACTTC
cdr3_aa: CSVWDLGCGEQYF
j_call: TRBJ2-7
clone_size: .
d_call: .
v_call: TRBV29-1

cdr3_nt: TGCGCCAGCAGCTTATTTGGGGCGAGGGATAGCAGCGAGCAGTACTTC
cdr3_aa: CASSLFGARDSSEQYF
j_call: TRBJ2-7
clone_size: .
d_call: .
v_call: TRBV5-1

cdr3_nt: TGCAGTGCGCCCGGGACTAGTGCCTACAGTGAGCAGTTCTTC
cdr3_aa: CSAPGTSAYSEQFF
j_call: TRBJ2-1
clone_size: .
d_call: TRBD2
v_call: TRBV20-1

cdr3_nt: TGTGCCAGCAGTTTAGGGGAGGGAGCCCAGCATTTT
cdr3_aa: CASSLGEGAQHF
j_call: TRBJ1-5
clone_size: .
d_call: .
v_call: TRBV12-3/TRBV12-4

cdr3_nt: TGTGCCAGCAGCGCACTAGCCTACAATGAGCAGTTCTTC
cdr3_aa: CASSALAYNEQFF
j_call: TRBJ2-1
clone_size: .
d_call: .
v_call: TRBV5-5

cdr3_nt: TGCGCCAGCAGCATACAGGGGGACCAAGAGACCCAGTACTTC
cdr3_aa: CASSIQGDQETQYF
j_call: TRBJ2-5
clone_size: few
d_call: TRBD1
v_call: TRBV5-1

cdr3_nt: TGCGCCAGCAGCTTGAACGACAGAAATCATGGCTACACCTTC
cdr3_aa: CASSLNDRNHGYTF
j_call: TRBJ1-2
clone_size: .
d_call: .
v_call: TRBV5-1

cdr3_nt: TGCAGTGCTAGAGGCCCAGGGACAGGGACTACGCAGTATTTT
cdr3_aa: CSARGPGTGTTQYF
j_call: TRBJ2-3
clone_size: few
d_call: TRBD1
v_call: TRBV20-1

cdr3_nt: TGCGCCAGCAGCCTCCGGGCAGCGGGGGCGTCAGATACGCAGTATTTT
cdr3_aa: CASSLRAAGASDTQYF
j_call: TRBJ2-3
clone_size: few
d_call: TRBD2
v_call: TRBV4-1

cdr3_nt: TGCAGTGCTAGATCCGGTTCCGGGACTAGAGTCAATGAGCAGTTCTTC
cdr3_aa: CSARSGSGTRVNEQFF
j_call: TRBJ2-1
clone_size: .
d_call: TRBD2
v_call: TRBV20-1

cdr3_nt: TGTGCCAGCAGCCTTCAATCGGCAGATACGCAGTATTTT
cdr3_aa: CASSLQSADTQYF
j_call: TRBJ2-3
clone_size: .
d_call: .
v_call: TRBV5-5

cdr3_nt: TGTGCCACCAGTGACCCGACAGGGGCCGGAGATACGCAGTATTTT
cdr3_aa: CATSDPTGAGDTQYF
j_call: TRBJ2-3
clone_size: many
d_call: TRBD1
v_call: TRBV24-1

cdr3_nt: TGCAGTGCTAGGGCAGGGCGGGGTTCACCCCTCCACTTT
cdr3_aa: CSARAGRGSPLHF
j_call: TRBJ1-6
clone_size: .
d_call: .
v_call: TRBV20-1

cdr3_nt: TGTGCCAGCACCGCTCCGGACTCCTACGAGCAGTACTTC
cdr3_aa: CASTAPDSYEQYF
j_call: TRBJ2-7
clone_size: few
d_call: .
v_call: TRBV2

cdr3_nt: TGTGCCAGCAGCCCCGTCGCAACGGCTGCGGGCAATGAGCAGTTCTTC
cdr3_aa: CASSPVATAAGNEQFF
j_call: TRBJ2-1
clone_size: .
d_call: .
v_call: TRBV9

cdr3_nt: TGTGCCAGCAGCGTAAATCGGTGGGACGGGGCCGATGGCTACACCTTC
cdr3_aa: CASSVNRWDGADGYTF
j_call: TRBJ1-2
clone_size: few
d_call: .
v_call: TRBV9

cdr3_nt: TGTGCCAGCAGCTTGGCCGATAGATCCGGGACATACCCCGGTGAGCAGTTCTTC
cdr3_aa: CASSLADRSGTYPGEQFF
j_call: TRBJ2-1
clone_size: .
d_call: .
v_call: TRBV5-4

cdr3_nt: TGCGCCAGCAGTGCGCAGGGGGGTTCGACAGATACGCAGTATTTT
cdr3_aa: CASSAQGGSTDTQYF
j_call: TRBJ2-3
clone_size: .
d_call: .
v_call: TRBV10-2

cdr3_nt: TGTGCCAGCAGCTTAGGGCAGATCTCCTACAATGAGCAGTTCTTC
cdr3_aa: CASSLGQISYNEQFF
j_call: TRBJ2-1
clone_size: few
d_call: .
v_call: TRBV7-9

cdr3_nt: TGTGCCAGCAGTTTAGCATACGGGGAAGAGACCCAGTACTTC
cdr3_aa: CASSLAYGEETQYF
j_call: TRBJ2-5
clone_size: .
d_call: .
v_call: TRBV12-3/TRBV12-4

cdr3_nt: TGTGCCAGCACCGTAACTAGGGCCAGCACAGATACGCAGTATTTT
cdr3_aa: CASTVTRASTDTQYF
j_call: TRBJ2-3
clone_size: .
d_call: .
v_call: TRBV12-3/TRBV12-4

cdr3_nt: TGCAGCGTCCGGGACAGGGGGTTGGCAGATACGCAGTATTTT
cdr3_aa: CSVRDRGLADTQYF
j_call: TRBJ2-3
clone_size: many
d_call: TRBD1
v_call: TRBV29-1

cdr3_nt: TGTGCCAGCAGTTCAAAGGGATTAGGGTACACAGATACGCAGTATTTT
cdr3_aa: CASSSKGLGYTDTQYF
j_call: TRBJ2-3
clone_size: .
d_call: .
v_call: TRBV6-4

cdr3_nt: TGTGCCAGCAGTGTGACCGGGACACTATCAGAGACCCAGTACTTC
cdr3_aa: CASSVTGTLSETQYF
j_call: TRBJ2-5
clone_size: few
d_call: .
v_call: TRBV25-1

cdr3_nt: TGCAGCGTTGAATTTCTCAGGGAGGAAGGCCACACCTTC
cdr3_aa: CSVEFLREEGHTF
j_call: TRBJ1-2
clone_size: .
d_call: .
v_call: TRBV29-1

cdr3_nt: TGCAGTGCTAGGGGGGGGGAATCGACAGATACGCAGTATTTT
cdr3_aa: CSARGGESTDTQYF
j_call: TRBJ2-3
clone_size: few
d_call: TRBD2
v_call: TRBV20-1

cdr3_nt: TGTGCCAGCAGCTCCGTCGACAATGAGCAGTTCTTC
cdr3_aa: CASSSVDNEQFF
j_call: TRBJ2-1
clone_size: .
d_call: .
v_call: TRBV13

cdr3_nt: TGTGCCAGCAGCGGTAGCGGGGACTACGAGCAGTACTTC
cdr3_aa: CASSGSGDYEQYF
j_call: TRBJ2-7
clone_size: .
d_call: TRBD2
v_call: TRBV4-2

cdr3_nt: TGTGCCAGCAGCTCTAGACCGGCCTACGAGCAGTACTTC
cdr3_aa: CASSSRPAYEQYF
j_call: TRBJ2-7
clone_size: few
d_call: .
v_call: TRBV7-6

cdr3_nt: TGTGCCAGCAGTTTGAAGACAGATCTCTACGAGCAGTACTTC
cdr3_aa: CASSLKTDLYEQYF
j_call: TRBJ2-7
clone_size: .
d_call: .
v_call: TRBV27

cdr3_nt: TGCAGTGCTTCCTTCGGCCTTGGGGAGTACGAGCAGTACTTC
cdr3_aa: CSASFGLGEYEQYF
j_call: TRBJ2-7
clone_size: few
d_call: .
v_call: TRBV20-1

cdr3_nt: TGTGCCAGCAGTACCCGGACAGGGGGGGACGAGCAGTACTTC
cdr3_aa: CASSTRTGGDEQYF
j_call: TRBJ2-7
clone_size: .
d_call: TRBD1
v_call: TRBV12-3/TRBV12-4

cdr3_nt: TGCAGCGTTGAAGACGAGGCTAACTATGGCTACACCTTC
cdr3_aa: CSVEDEANYGYTF
j_call: TRBJ1-2
clone_size: many
d_call: .
v_call: TRBV29-1

cdr3_nt: TGCAGTGCTAGAGATGCGGCTAGCGCCTCCAATGAGCAGTTCTTC
cdr3_aa: CSARDAASASNEQFF
j_call: TRBJ2-1
clone_size: .
d_call: .
v_call: TRBV20-1

cdr3_nt: TGCGCCAGCAACCAAGAGGCGTCAACACCAGATACGCAGTATTTT
cdr3_aa: CASNQEASTPDTQYF
j_call: TRBJ2-3
clone_size: few
d_call: .
v_call: TRBV4-1